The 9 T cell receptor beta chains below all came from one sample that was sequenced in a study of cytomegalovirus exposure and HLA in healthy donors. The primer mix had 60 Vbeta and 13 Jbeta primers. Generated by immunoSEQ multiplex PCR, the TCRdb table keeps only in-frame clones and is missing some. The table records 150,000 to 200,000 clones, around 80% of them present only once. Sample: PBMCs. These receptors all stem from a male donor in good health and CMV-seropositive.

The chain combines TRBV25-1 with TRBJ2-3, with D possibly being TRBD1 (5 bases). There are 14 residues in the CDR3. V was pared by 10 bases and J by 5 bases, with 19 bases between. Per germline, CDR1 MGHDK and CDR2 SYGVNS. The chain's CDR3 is CATTGRTTGDTQYF. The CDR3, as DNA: TGTGCCACCACCGGACGGACAACCGGAGATACGCAGTATTTT.

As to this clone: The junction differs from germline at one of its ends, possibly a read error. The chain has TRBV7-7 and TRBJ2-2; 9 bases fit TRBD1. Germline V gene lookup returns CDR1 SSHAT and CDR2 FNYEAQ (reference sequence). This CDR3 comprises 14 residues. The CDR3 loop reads CASSLTGGHGELFF. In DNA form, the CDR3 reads TGTGCTAGCAGCTTAACAGGGGGCCACGGGGAGCTGTTTTTT. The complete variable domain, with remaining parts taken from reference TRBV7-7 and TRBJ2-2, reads GAGVSQSPRYKVTKRGQDVTLRCDPISSHATLYWYQQALGQGPEFLTYFNYEAQPDKSGLPSDRFSAERPEGSISTLTIQRTEQRDSAMYRCASSLTGGHGELFFGEGSRLTVL.

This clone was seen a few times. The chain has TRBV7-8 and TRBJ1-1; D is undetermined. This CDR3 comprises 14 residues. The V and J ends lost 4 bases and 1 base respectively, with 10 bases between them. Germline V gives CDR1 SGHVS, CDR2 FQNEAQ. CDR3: CASSYSLSNTEAFF. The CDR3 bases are TGTGCCAGCAGCTACTCGCTATCGAACACTGAAGCTTTCTTT.

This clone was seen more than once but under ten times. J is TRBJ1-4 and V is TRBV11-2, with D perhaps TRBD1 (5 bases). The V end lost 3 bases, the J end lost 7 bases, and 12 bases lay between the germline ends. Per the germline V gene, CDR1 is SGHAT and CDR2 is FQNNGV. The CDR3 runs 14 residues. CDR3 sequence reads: CASSLQGGGEKLFF. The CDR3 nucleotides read TGTGCCAGCAGCTTGCAGGGAGGTGGTGAAAAACTGTTTTTT. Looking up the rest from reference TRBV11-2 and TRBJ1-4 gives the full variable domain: EAGVAQSPRYKIIEKRQSVAFWCNPISGHATLYWYQQILGQGPKLLIQFQNNGVVDDSQLPKDRFSAERLKGVDSTLKIQPAKLEDSAVYLCASSLQGGGEKLFFGSGTQLSVL.

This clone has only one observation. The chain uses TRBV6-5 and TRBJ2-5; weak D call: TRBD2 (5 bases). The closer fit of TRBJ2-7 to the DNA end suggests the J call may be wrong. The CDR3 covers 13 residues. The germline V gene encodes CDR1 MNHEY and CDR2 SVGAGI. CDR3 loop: CASSRTGNYEQYF. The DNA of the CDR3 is TGTGCCAGCAGCCGGACGGGAAACTACGAGCAGTACTTC.

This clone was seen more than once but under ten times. CDR3 coding DNA: TGTGCCATCAGGACAACCCGGATTACAAACACTGAAGCTTTCTTT. Its protein product is CAIRTTRITNTEAFF. The V and J genes are TRBV10-3 and TRBJ1-1; no clear D gene. Trimming removed 6 bases from V and 2 bases from J, with 16 bases in between. There are 15 residues in the CDR3. CDR1 is ENHRY, CDR2 SYGVKD, per germline.

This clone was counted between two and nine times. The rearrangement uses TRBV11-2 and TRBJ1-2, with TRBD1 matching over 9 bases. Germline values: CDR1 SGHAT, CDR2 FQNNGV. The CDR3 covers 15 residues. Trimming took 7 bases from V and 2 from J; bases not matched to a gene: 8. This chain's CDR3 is CASTMGTGSNYGYTF. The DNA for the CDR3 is TGTGCCAGCACCATGGGGACAGGGTCAAACTATGGCTACACCTTC.

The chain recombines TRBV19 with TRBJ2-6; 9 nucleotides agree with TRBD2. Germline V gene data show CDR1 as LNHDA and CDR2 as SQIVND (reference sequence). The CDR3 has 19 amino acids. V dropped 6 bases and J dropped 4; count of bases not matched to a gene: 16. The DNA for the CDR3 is TGTGCCAGTAGGCCCCCTTCGGGGCGGGAGGGGGGAGGGGCCAACGTCCTGACTTTC. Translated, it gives CASRPPSGREGGGANVLTF.

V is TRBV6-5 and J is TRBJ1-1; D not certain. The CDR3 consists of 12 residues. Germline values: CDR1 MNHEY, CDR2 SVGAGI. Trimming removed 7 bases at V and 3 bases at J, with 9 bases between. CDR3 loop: CASKTQYTEAFF. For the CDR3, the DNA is TGTGCCAGCAAAACTCAATACACTGAAGCTTTCTTT.